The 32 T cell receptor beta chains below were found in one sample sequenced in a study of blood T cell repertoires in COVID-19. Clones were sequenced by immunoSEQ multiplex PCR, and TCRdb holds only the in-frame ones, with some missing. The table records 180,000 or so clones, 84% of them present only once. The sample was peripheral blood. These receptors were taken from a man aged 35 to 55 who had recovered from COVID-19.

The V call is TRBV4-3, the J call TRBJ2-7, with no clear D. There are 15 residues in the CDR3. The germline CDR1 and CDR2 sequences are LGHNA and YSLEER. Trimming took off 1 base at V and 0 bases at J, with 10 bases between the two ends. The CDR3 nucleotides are TGCGCCAGCAGCCAAGGCGGAGACTTCTCCTACGAGCAGTACTTC. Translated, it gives CASSQGGDFSYEQYF.

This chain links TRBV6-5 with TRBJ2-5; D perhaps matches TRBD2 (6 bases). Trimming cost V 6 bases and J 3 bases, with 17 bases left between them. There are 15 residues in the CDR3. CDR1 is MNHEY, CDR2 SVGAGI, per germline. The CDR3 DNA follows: TGTGCCAGCAGCCACTCCCTAGCGATCAAAGAGACCCAGTACTTC. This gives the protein CASSHSLAIKETQYF.

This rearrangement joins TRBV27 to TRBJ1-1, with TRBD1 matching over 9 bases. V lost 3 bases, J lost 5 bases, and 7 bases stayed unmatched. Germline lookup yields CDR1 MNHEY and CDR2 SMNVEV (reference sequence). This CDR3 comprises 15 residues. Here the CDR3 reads CASSFVTGGRTEAFF. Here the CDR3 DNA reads TGTGCCAGCAGTTTCGTGACAGGGGGTCGTACTGAAGCTTTCTTT.

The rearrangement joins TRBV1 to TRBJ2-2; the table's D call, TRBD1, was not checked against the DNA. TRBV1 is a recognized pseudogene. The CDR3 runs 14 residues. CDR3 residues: CTSSGRQNTGELFF. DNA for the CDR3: TGCACCAGCAGCGGCAGGCAGAACACCGGGGAGCTGTTTTTT.

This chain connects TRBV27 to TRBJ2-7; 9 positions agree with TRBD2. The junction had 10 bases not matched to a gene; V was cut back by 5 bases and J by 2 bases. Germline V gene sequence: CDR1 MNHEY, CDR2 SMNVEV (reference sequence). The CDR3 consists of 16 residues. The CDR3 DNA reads TGTGCCAGCAGTCCCCGAGGTTTAGCGGGAGCCTACGAGCAGTACTTC. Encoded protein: CASSPRGLAGAYEQYF.

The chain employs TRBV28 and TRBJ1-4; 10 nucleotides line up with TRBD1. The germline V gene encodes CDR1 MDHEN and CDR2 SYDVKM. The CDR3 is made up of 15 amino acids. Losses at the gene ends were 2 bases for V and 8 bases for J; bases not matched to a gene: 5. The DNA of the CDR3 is TGTGCCAGCAGTTTAATCGGGACAGGGGAAGAAAAACTGTTTTTT. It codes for CASSLIGTGEEKLFF. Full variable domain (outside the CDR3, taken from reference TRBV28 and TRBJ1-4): DVKVTQSSRYLVKRTGEKVFLECVQDMDHENMFWYRQDPGLGLRLIYFSYDVKMKEKGDIPEGYSVSREKKERFSLILESASTNQTSMYLCASSLIGTGEEKLFFGSGTQLSVL.

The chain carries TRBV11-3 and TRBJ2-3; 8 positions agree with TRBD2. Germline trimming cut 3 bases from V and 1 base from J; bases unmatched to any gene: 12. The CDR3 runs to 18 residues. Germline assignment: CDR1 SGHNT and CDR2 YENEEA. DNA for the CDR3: TGTGCCAGCAGCTTTTCCAGCGGGGGAAGTATAGGCACAGATACGCAGTATTTT. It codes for CASSFSSGGSIGTDTQYF.

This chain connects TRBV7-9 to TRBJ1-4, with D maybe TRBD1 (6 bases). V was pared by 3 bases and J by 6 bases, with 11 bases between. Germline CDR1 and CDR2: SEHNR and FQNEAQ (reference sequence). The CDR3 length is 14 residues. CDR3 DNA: TGTGCCAGCAGCTTGAACGGGGGGCATGAAAAACTGTTTTTT. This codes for CASSLNGGHEKLFF.

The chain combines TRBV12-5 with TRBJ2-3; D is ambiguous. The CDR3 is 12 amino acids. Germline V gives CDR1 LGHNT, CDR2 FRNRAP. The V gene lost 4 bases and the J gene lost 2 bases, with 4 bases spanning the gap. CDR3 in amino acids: CASGSITDTQYF. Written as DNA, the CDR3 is TGTGCTAGTGGTTCCATCACAGATACGCAGTATTTT.

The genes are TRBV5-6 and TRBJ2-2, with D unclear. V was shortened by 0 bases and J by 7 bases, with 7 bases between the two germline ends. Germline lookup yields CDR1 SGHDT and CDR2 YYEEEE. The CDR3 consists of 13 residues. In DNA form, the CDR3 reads TGTGCCAGCAGCTTGGCCCTAGACGGGGAGCTGTTTTTT. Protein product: CASSLALDGELFF.

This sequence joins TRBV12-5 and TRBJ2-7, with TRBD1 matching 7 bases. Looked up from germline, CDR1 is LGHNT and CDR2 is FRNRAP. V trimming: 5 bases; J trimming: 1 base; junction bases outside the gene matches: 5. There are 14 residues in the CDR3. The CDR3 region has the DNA TGTGCTAGTGGTGATGACAGGGTTTCCTACGAGCAGTACTTC. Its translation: CASGDDRVSYEQYF.

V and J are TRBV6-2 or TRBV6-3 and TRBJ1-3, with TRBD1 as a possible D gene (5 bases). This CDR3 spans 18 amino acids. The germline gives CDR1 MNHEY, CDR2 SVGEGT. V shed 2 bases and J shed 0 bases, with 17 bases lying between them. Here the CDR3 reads CASSYGGGLLSSGNTIYF. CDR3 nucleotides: TGTGCCAGCAGTTACGGGGGGGGGTTACTCAGCTCTGGAAACACCATATATTTT.

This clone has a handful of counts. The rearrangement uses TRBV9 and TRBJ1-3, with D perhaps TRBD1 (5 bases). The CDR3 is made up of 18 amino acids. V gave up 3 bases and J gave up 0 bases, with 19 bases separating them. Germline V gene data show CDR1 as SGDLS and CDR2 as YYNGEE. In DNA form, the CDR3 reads TGTGCCAGCAGCGCCGGGTGGGGGGGTCCCCTCTCTGGAAACACCATATATTTT. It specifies CASSAGWGGPLSGNTIYF.

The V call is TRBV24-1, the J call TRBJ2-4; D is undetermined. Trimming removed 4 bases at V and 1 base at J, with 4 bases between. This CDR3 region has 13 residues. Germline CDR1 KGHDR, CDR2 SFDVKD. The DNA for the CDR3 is TGTGCCACCAGTGACAGGGCCAAAAACATTCAGTACTTC. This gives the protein CATSDRAKNIQYF.

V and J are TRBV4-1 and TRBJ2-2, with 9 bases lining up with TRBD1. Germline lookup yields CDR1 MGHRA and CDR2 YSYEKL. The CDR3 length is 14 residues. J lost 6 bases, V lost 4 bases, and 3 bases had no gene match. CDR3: CASSLDRGSGELFF. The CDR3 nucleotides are TGCGCCAGCAGCCTGGACAGGGGATCCGGGGAGCTGTTTTTT.

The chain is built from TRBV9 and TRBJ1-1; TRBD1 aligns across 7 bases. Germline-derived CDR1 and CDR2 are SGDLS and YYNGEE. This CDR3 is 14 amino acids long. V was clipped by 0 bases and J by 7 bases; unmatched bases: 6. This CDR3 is CASSVDGGQIEAFF. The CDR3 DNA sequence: TGTGCCAGCAGCGTAGATGGGGGACAGATTGAAGCTTTCTTT.

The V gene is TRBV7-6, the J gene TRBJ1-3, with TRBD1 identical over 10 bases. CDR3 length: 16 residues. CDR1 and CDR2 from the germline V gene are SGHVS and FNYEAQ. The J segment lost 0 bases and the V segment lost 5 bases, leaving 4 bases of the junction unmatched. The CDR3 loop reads CASSQGQGSSGNTIYF. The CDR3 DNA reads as TGTGCCAGCAGCCAGGGACAGGGGAGCTCTGGAAACACCATATATTTT.

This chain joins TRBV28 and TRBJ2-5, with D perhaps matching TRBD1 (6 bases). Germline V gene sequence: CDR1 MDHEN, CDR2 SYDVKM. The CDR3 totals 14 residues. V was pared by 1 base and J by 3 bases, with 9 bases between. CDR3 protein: CASSLSPGEETQYF. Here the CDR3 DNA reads TGTGCCAGCAGTTTATCTCCAGGGGAAGAGACCCAGTACTTC. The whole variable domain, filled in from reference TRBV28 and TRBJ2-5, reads DVKVTQSSRYLVKRTGEKVFLECVQDMDHENMFWYRQDPGLGLRLIYFSYDVKMKEKGDIPEGYSVSREKKERFSLILESASTNQTSMYLCASSLSPGEETQYFGPGTRLLVL.

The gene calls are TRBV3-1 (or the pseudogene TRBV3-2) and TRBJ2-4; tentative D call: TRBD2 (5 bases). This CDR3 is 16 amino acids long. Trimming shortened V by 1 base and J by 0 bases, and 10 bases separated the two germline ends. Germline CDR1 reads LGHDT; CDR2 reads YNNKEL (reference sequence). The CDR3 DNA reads TGTGCCAGCAGCCAAGCCGGGGTGCTAGCCAAAAACATTCAGTACTTC. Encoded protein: CASSQAGVLAKNIQYF.

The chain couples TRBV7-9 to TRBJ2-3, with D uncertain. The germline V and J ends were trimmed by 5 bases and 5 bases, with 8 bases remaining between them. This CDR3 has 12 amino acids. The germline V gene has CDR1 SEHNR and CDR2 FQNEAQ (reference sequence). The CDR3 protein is CASSPPGDTQYF. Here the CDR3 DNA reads TGTGCCAGCAGCCCCCCGGGAGATACGCAGTATTTT.

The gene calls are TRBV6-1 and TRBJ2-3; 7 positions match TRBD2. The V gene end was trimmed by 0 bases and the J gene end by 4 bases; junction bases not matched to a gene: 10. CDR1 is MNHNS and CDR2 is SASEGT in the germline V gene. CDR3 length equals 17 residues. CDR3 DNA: TGTGCCAGCAGTGAAGCACTAGCGAGAACTCGCGCAGATACGCAGTATTTT. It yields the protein CASSEALARTRADTQYF.

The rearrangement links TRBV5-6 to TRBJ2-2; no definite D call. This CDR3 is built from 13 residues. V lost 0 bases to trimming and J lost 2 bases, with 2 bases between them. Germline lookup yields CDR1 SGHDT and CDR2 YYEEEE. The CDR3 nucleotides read TGTGCCAGCAGCTTGGTAAACACCGGGGAGCTGTTTTTT. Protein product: CASSLVNTGELFF.

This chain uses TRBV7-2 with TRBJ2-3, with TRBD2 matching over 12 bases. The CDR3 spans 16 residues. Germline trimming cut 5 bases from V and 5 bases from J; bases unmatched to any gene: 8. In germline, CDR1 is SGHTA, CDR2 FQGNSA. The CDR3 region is CASSPHTSGRIDTQYF. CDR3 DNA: TGTGCCAGCAGCCCCCATACTAGCGGGAGGATAGATACGCAGTATTTT.

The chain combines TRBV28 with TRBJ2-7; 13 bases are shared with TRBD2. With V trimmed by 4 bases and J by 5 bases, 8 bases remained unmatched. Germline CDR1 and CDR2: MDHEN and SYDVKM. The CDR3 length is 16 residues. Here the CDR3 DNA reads TGTGCCAGCAGTTCCCCGGGGACTAGCGGGACCCACGAGCAGTACTTC. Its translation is CASSSPGTSGTHEQYF.

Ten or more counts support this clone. The CDR3 spells CASSQDIITGGRGGYTF. For the CDR3, the DNA is TGTGCCAGCAGCCAAGATATAATCACAGGGGGCAGAGGAGGCTACACCTTC. This chain links TRBV3-1 (or the pseudogene TRBV3-2) with TRBJ1-2, with 9 bases aligning to TRBD1. Germline values: CDR1 LGHDT, CDR2 YNNKEL (reference sequence). CDR3 length equals 17 residues. The V segment lost 0 bases and the J segment 8 bases; nucleotides outside the gene matches: 13.

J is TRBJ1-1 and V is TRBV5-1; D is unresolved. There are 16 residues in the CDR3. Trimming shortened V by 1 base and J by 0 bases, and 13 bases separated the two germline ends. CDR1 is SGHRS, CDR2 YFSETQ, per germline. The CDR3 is CASSLKENLMNTEAFF. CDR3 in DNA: TGCGCCAGCAGCTTGAAGGAGAACCTAATGAACACTGAAGCTTTCTTT.

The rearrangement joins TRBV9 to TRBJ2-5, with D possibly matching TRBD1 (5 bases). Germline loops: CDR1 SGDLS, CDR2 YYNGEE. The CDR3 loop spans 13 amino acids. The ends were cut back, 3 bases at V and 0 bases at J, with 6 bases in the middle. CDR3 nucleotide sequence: TGTGCCAGCAGCGCAGGGTACCAAGAGACCCAGTACTTC. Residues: CASSAGYQETQYF.

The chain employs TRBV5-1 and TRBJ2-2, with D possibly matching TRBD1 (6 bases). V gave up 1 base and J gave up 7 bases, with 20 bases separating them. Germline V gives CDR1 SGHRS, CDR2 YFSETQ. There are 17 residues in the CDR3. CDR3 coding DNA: TGCGCCAGCAGCTTGAATCGGGACATAACTCGGGACGGGGAGCTGTTTTTT. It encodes CASSLNRDITRDGELFF.

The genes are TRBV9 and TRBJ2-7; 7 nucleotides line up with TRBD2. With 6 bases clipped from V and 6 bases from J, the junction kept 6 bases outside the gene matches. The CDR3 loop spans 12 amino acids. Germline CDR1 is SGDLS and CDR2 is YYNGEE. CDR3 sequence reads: CASIGEGVEQYF. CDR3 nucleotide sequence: TGTGCCAGCATCGGGGAGGGAGTCGAGCAGTACTTC.

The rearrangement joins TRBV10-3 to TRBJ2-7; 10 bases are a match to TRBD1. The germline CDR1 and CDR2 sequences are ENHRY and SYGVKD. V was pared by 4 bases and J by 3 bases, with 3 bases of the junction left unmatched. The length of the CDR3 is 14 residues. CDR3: CAISGGQGIYEQYF. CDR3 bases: TGTGCCATCAGTGGGGGACAGGGGATCTACGAGCAGTACTTC.

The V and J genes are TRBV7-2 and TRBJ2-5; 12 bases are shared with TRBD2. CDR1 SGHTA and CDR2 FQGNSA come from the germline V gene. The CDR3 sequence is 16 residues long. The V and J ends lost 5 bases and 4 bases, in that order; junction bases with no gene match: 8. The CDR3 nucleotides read TGTGCCAGCAGCGCCCAGGGACTAGCGGGCGCAGAGACCCAGTACTTC. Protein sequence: CASSAQGLAGAETQYF.

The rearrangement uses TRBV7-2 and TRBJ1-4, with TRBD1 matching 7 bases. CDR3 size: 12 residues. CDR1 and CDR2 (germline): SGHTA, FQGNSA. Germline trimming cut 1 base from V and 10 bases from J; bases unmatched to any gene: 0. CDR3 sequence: CASSLDRGKLFF. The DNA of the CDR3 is TGTGCCAGCAGCTTAGACAGGGGAAAACTGTTTTTT.